This T cell receptor beta chain was captured by sequencing in a study of T cells in Graves' hyperthyroidism and ophthalmopathy. The table lists this clonotype with many counts. The germline gives CDR1 LGHDT, CDR2 YNNKEL (reference sequence). V shed 1 base and J 4 bases; nucleotides not matched to a gene: 5. The CDR3 spans 16 residues. RNA transcripts served as the template for amplifying TCR beta CDR3 regions. The TCR CDR3 first-round RT-PCR relied on the HTBI primer set. TCRdb reprocessed the multiplex PCR reads with MiXCR, giving one entry per CDR3 protein. This repertoire shows some 560,000 distinct CDR3 sequences, around 15% found once; its top ten account for about 14%.

Sequenced: blood. The chain recombines TRBV3-1 with TRBJ1-3, with 9 bases matching TRBD1. The origin of this receptor is a woman between 40 and 55 years old with Graves' hyperthyroidism. CDR3 sequence: CASSQVPQGAGNTIYF. CDR3 DNA: TGTGCCAGCAGCCAAGTACCACAGGGGGCAGGAAACACCATATATTTT.